A single sample is the source of the 30 T cell receptor beta chains below, sequenced in a study of blood T cell repertoires in COVID-19. Data came from immunoSEQ multiplex PCR; TCRdb stores just in-frame clones and leaves some out. The sample gives approximately 110,000 clones, roughly two thirds of which show up once; approximately 5.9% is in the top ten. The sequenced material came from peripheral blood. These receptors were taken from an elderly man with acute or convalescent COVID-19.

This chain joins TRBV2 and TRBJ2-5, with 8 positions matching TRBD1. J was trimmed by 6 bases and V by 6 bases; bases with no gene match: 9. Germline V gene sequence: CDR1 SNHLY, CDR2 FYNNEI. This CDR3 has 14 amino acids. The CDR3 loop is CASRGTGGVKTQYF. In DNA, the CDR3 is TGTGCCAGCAGAGGAACAGGGGGAGTAAAGACCCAGTACTTC.

The chain joins TRBV5-1 to TRBJ1-1, with D possibly being TRBD1 (5 bases). Germline assignment: CDR1 SGHRS and CDR2 YFSETQ. CDR3 length: 14 amino acids. The germline V and J ends were trimmed by 4 bases and 5 bases, with 15 bases remaining between them. Here the CDR3 reads CASSAGPSGTEAFF. As DNA, the CDR3 is TGCGCCAGCAGCGCTGGACCGTCAGGGACTGAAGCTTTCTTT.

This clone appeared a single time. The chain uses TRBV29-1 and TRBJ2-5; unclear D gene. This CDR3 is built from 11 residues. The germline gives CDR1 SQVTM, CDR2 ANQGSEA. V was shortened by 4 bases and J by 3 bases, with 6 bases between the two germline ends. CDR3 sequence reads: CSVAFEETQYF. The CDR3 nucleotides are TGCAGCGTTGCTTTCGAAGAGACCCAGTACTTC.

This clone was detected many times. The chain uses TRBV9 and TRBJ1-1; D gene uncertain. The V end lost 0 bases, the J end lost 2 bases, and 8 bases lay between the germline ends. Germline V gene sequence: CDR1 SGDLS, CDR2 YYNGEE. The CDR3 spans 14 residues. CDR3 DNA sequence: TGTGCCAGCAGCGTAGGTTCCCTTAACACTGAAGCTTTCTTT. Translated: CASSVGSLNTEAFF.

The chain links TRBV6-2 or TRBV6-3 to TRBJ2-1; TRBD2 aligns across 10 bases. Trimming at V came to 5 bases and at J to 7 bases, leaving 8 bases not matched to a gene. This CDR3 has 15 residues. Germline CDR1 MNHEY, CDR2 SVGEGT. The CDR3 DNA reads as TGTGCCAGCAGTCAAGCGGGAGGGCCGAGAAATGAGCAGTTCTTC. Amino acids: CASSQAGGPRNEQFF.

The V gene is TRBV5-4, the J gene TRBJ1-1; D perhaps matches TRBD1 (5 bases). This CDR3 comprises 13 residues. Trimming shortened V by 5 bases and J by 3 bases, and 11 bases separated the two germline ends. Germline CDR1 SGHNT, CDR2 YYREEE (reference sequence). The CDR3 DNA reads as TGTGCCAGCAGAAGACCCAGGGACACTGAAGCTTTCTTT. The encoded protein is CASRRPRDTEAFF. The variable domain in full, with the rest retrieved from reference TRBV5-4 and TRBJ1-1, is ETGVTQSPTHLIKTRGQQVTLRCSSQSGHNTVSWYQQALGQGPQFIFQYYREEENGRGNFPPRFSGLQFPNYSSELNVNALELDDSALYLCASRRPRDTEAFFGQGTRLTVV.

The chain combines TRBV4-1 with TRBJ1-5; possible D gene TRBD1, 6 bases. Per germline, CDR1 MGHRA and CDR2 YSYEKL. The CDR3 runs to 16 residues. With 0 bases removed from V and 2 bases from J, the gap between germline ends came to 11 bases. CDR3 sequence: CASSQEGNRGNQPQHF. The CDR3, as DNA: TGCGCCAGCAGCCAAGAAGGAAACAGGGGCAATCAGCCCCAGCATTTT.

The chain uses TRBV9 and TRBJ2-1; TRBD1 agrees at 9 bases. Germline trimming cut 4 bases from V and 6 bases from J; bases unmatched to any gene: 14. CDR1 and CDR2 from the germline V gene are SGDLS and YYNGEE. The CDR3 runs to 17 residues. The CDR3 loop reads CASSFSTPTGGFNEQFF. The CDR3 coding sequence is TGTGCCAGCAGCTTCTCTACGCCCACAGGGGGCTTCAATGAGCAGTTCTTC.

This clone has only a few counts. The chain combines TRBV28 with TRBJ2-1; 11 bases fit TRBD2. The V gene's germline CDR1 is MDHEN and CDR2 SYDVKM. Trimming took 4 bases from V and 9 from J; bases not matched to a gene: 8. The CDR3 is 15 residues long. The CDR3 region has the DNA TGTGCCAGCAGTTCTGTCCAGGGACTAGCGGTTGAGCAGTTCTTC. Translated: CASSSVQGLAVEQFF.

This clone has just one count. V is TRBV2 and J is TRBJ1-2, with TRBD1 matching over 12 bases. The CDR3 totals 16 residues. Germline V gene data show CDR1 as SNHLY and CDR2 as FYNNEI. The trim removed 7 bases at V and 4 bases at J, leaving 10 bases unmatched. The CDR3: CASKPGTGGVIYGYTF. The DNA for the CDR3 is TGTGCCAGCAAGCCCGGGACAGGGGGCGTGATCTATGGCTACACCTTC.

The V and J genes are TRBV3-1 (or the pseudogene TRBV3-2) and TRBJ1-2, with TRBD1 identical over 12 bases. The trim removed 5 bases at V and 9 bases at J, leaving 7 bases unmatched. Germline loops: CDR1 LGHDT, CDR2 YNNKEL (reference sequence). This CDR3 has 14 residues. CDR3 residues: CASSLGTGGLSYTF. The CDR3 DNA reads as TGTGCCAGCAGCTTGGGGACAGGGGGCTTAAGCTACACCTTC.

V and J are TRBV9 and TRBJ2-1; the D gene is possibly TRBD1 (6 bases). The germline V gene has CDR1 SGDLS and CDR2 YYNGEE. V was pared by 0 bases and J by 7 bases, with 14 bases between. The CDR3 loop spans 15 amino acids. CDR3 residues: CASSVDPGVVNEQFF. The CDR3 bases are TGTGCCAGCAGCGTAGATCCAGGGGTGGTAAATGAGCAGTTCTTC.

The chain employs TRBV4-1 and TRBJ1-2; tentatively, D is TRBD1 (6 bases). Per the germline V gene, CDR1 is MGHRA and CDR2 is YSYEKL. There are 17 residues in the CDR3. V lost 3 bases to trimming and J lost 8 bases, with 25 bases between them. DNA for the CDR3: TGCGCCAGCAGCCAGGGTAGAATGACAGGTTCTACGCAAGGCTACACCTTC. Its translation: CASSQGRMTGSTQGYTF.

The chain is built from TRBV9 and TRBJ2-1; 9 bases agree with TRBD2. CDR3 length: 16 amino acids. Germline V gene sequence: CDR1 SGDLS, CDR2 YYNGEE. Trimming cost V 4 bases and J 7 bases; bases outside gene matches: 12. CDR3: CASSPVSGRSVNEQFF. DNA for the CDR3: TGTGCCAGCAGCCCCGTGAGCGGGAGGTCGGTAAATGAGCAGTTCTTC.

The V call is TRBV6-6, the J call TRBJ2-6; 10 bases agree with TRBD1. In germline, CDR1 is MNHNY, CDR2 SVGAGI (reference sequence). The J segment lost 4 bases and the V segment lost 8 bases, leaving 5 bases of the junction unmatched. This CDR3 spans 15 amino acids. The CDR3 DNA reads as TGTGCCAGCTCGACAGGGGGCGACGGGGCCAACGTCCTGACTTTC. Translated, it gives CASSTGGDGANVLTF.

The chain uses TRBV20-1 and TRBJ2-5, with TRBD2 as a possible D gene (6 bases). This CDR3 region has 11 residues. From germline, CDR1 is DFQATT and CDR2 SNEGSKA (reference sequence). Written as DNA, the CDR3 is TGCAGCGGGAGCCTACTAGAGACCCAGTACTTC. It translates to CSGSLLETQYF.

The gene calls are TRBV5-1 and TRBJ2-5, with no clear D. The CDR3 extends over 16 amino acids. V shed 5 bases and J shed 1 base, with 18 bases lying between them. Germline assignment: CDR1 SGHRS and CDR2 YFSETQ. CDR3 in amino acids: CASRSAGSSSQETQYF. CDR3 DNA: TGCGCCAGCAGATCCGCCGGGTCGTCCTCCCAAGAGACCCAGTACTTC. The full variable domain, with the rest looked up from reference TRBV5-1 and TRBJ2-5, is KAGVTQTPRYLIKTRGQQVTLSCSPISGHRSVSWYQQTPGQGLQFLFEYFSETQRNKGNFPGRFSGRQFSNSRSEMNVSTLELGDSALYLCASRSAGSSSQETQYFGPGTRLLVL.

The chain uses TRBV24-1 and TRBJ2-1; 16 bases map to TRBD2. The V and J ends lost 4 bases and 4 bases, in that order; junction bases with no gene match: 9. From germline, CDR1 is KGHDR and CDR2 SFDVKD. The CDR3 length is 19 residues. This CDR3 reads CATSDPGLAGGPYYNEQFF. The CDR3 coding sequence is TGTGCCACCAGTGACCCGGGACTAGCGGGAGGGCCATATTACAATGAGCAGTTCTTC.

This chain uses TRBV30 with TRBJ1-3, with 7 bases matching TRBD1. Trimming removed 5 bases from V and 4 bases from J; junction bases left unmatched: 5. Germline CDR1 reads GTSNPN; CDR2 reads SVGIG (reference sequence). The CDR3 spans 13 residues. CDR3 sequence (DNA): TGTGCCTGGCCCGACAGGGTCGGAAACACCATATATTTT. Residues: CAWPDRVGNTIYF.

The V gene is TRBV11-2, the J gene TRBJ2-2; tentatively, D is TRBD1 (6 bases). CDR3 length equals 17 residues. V was clipped by 2 bases and J by 5 bases, with 18 bases between them. Germline V CDR1 and CDR2: SGHAT, FQNNGV. CDR3 protein: CASSLRAADRLTGELFF. The CDR3 DNA sequence: TGTGCCAGCAGCTTACGAGCAGCGGACAGACTGACCGGGGAGCTGTTTTTT.

The V and J genes are TRBV6-5 and TRBJ2-7, with 10 bases that match TRBD2. The V and J ends lost 0 bases and 5 bases, in that order; junction bases with no gene match: 7. The CDR3 totals 16 residues. CDR1 and CDR2 from the germline V gene are MNHEY and SVGAGI. CDR3 coding DNA: TGTGCCAGCAGTTACTCAACAGCGGGAGGGCTCCACGAGCAGTACTTC. It encodes CASSYSTAGGLHEQYF.

This chain connects TRBV28 to TRBJ2-1, with a weak D call TRBD2 (5 bases). Germline V gives CDR1 MDHEN, CDR2 SYDVKM. Trimming removed 6 bases at V and 6 bases at J, with 15 bases between. CDR3 length: 14 residues. The CDR3 DNA follows: TGTGCCAGCAGCTCCCCAATTAGCGCCAATGAGCAGTTCTTC. Translation gives CASSSPISANEQFF.

This clone showed up many times. The V call is TRBV19, the J call TRBJ1-5; 7 nucleotides match TRBD1. J was trimmed by 7 bases and V by 3 bases; bases with no gene match: 3. Looked up from germline, CDR1 is LNHDA and CDR2 is SQIVND (reference sequence). CDR3 length equals 13 residues. The CDR3 DNA reads TGTGCCAGTAGTATCCAGGGGGGACAGCCCCAGCATTTT. Protein: CASSIQGGQPQHF.

The chain links TRBV7-2 to TRBJ1-1, with D possibly matching TRBD1 (5 bases). The CDR3 has 14 amino acids. Germline CDR1 SGHTA, CDR2 FQGNSA. The V gene lost 4 bases and the J gene lost 5 bases, with 14 bases spanning the gap. DNA for the CDR3: TGTGCCAGCAGCTCCCAAACAGACAGAACTGAAGCTTTCTTT. It translates to CASSSQTDRTEAFF.

This chain links TRBV19 with TRBJ2-3; 10 bases map to TRBD2. This CDR3 is built from 16 residues. V shed 6 bases, J shed 4 bases, and the junction held 10 bases outside the gene matches. In germline, CDR1 is LNHDA, CDR2 SQIVND (reference sequence). The CDR3 spells CASSTAASGSPDTQYF. Written as DNA, the CDR3 is TGTGCCAGTAGCACAGCGGCTAGCGGGAGCCCAGATACGCAGTATTTT.

In its sample, this clone was seen once. The V call is TRBV7-2, the J call TRBJ2-1; TRBD2 matches at 10 bases. Germline V gene lookup returns CDR1 SGHTA and CDR2 FQGNSA. The CDR3 loop spans 15 amino acids. The V and J ends lost 5 bases and 4 bases, in that order; junction bases with no gene match: 5. As DNA, the CDR3 is TGTGCCAGCAGCACCAGGACTAGCGGATACAATGAGCAGTTCTTC. It encodes CASSTRTSGYNEQFF. Full variable domain (outside the CDR3, taken from reference TRBV7-2 and TRBJ2-1): GAGVSQSPSNKVTEKGKDVELRCDPISGHTALYWYRQSLGQGLEFLIYFQGNSAPDKSGLPSDRFSAERTGGSVSTLTIQRTQQEDSAVYLCASSTRTSGYNEQFFGPGTRLTVL.

Notes on this clone: Since a much larger clone is just one base distant, this may be a read error. The chain links TRBV3-1 (or the pseudogene TRBV3-2) to TRBJ2-6; TRBD2 is a possible D gene (6 bases). The ends were cut back, 1 base at V and 4 bases at J, with 11 bases in the middle. CDR3 size: 16 residues. Germline V gene data show CDR1 as LGHDT and CDR2 as YNNKEL (reference sequence). This chain's CDR3 is CASSQVPAGGANVLTF. For the CDR3, the DNA is TGTGCCAGCAGCCAAGTTCCGGCGGGGGGGGCCAACGTCCTGACTTTC.

The J gene is TRBJ2-7, the V gene TRBV11-2, with 9 bases aligning to TRBD2. CDR1 SGHAT and CDR2 FQNNGV come from the germline V gene. CDR3 length: 16 amino acids. With V trimmed by 5 bases and J by 6 bases, 14 bases remained unmatched. CDR3 nucleotide sequence: TGTGCCAGCAGCCTTAGCGGGAGCTCCCCAATGGCCGAGCAGTACTTC. Translated, it gives CASSLSGSSPMAEQYF.

The chain joins TRBV7-2 to TRBJ2-5; 8 bases match TRBD1. V shed 5 bases, J shed 5 bases, and the junction held 7 bases outside the gene matches. This CDR3 comprises 14 residues. CDR1 SGHTA and CDR2 FQGNSA come from the germline V gene. The chain's CDR3 is CASSLQGARETQYF. CDR3 sequence (DNA): TGTGCCAGCAGCCTCCAGGGGGCCCGGGAGACCCAGTACTTC.

Comment on this clone: At one end, the junction sequence differs from germline, possibly due to a read error. V is TRBV6-6 and J is TRBJ2-5, with TRBD2 matching 11 bases. The CDR3 contains 14 residues. Looked up from germline, CDR1 is MNHNY and CDR2 is SVGAGI (reference sequence). In nucleotides, the CDR3 is TGTGCCAGCAGTAGACGACCGGGACTAGCGGAGGGGAACTTC. It is translated as CASSRRPGLAEGNF.